This T cell receptor beta chain is drawn from a study of blood T cell repertoires in COVID-19. Turning to the study itself: From the United States, Italy and Spain came samples of acute and convalescent COVID-19. PBMCs, B-cell-depleted T cells, or T cells provided the cDNA or gDNA that made up the material.

This CDR3 has 15 amino acids. CDR1 is SGHDT and CDR2 is YYEEEE in the germline V gene. Losses at the gene ends were 4 bases for V and 4 bases for J; bases not matched to a gene: 7. In the study's own analysis: Counts of nucleated cells, estimated from reference gene primer amplification, were obtained. Clones were read by immunoSEQ multiplex PCR, and TCRdb kept only the in-frame ones, dropping some. D and trimming were read from the DNA, whereas the V and J calls and clone size are those reported in that table. The sample lists 110,000 or so clones, 70% to 90% occurring once. This sequence joins TRBV5-6 and TRBJ1-1; TRBD1 matches 10 bases. The TCR was taken from a woman in her 70s who had recovered from COVID-19. Source material: peripheral blood. CDR3 protein: CASSGDRGAGTEAFF. The CDR3 nucleotides are TGTGCCAGCAGCGGGGACAGGGGAGCGGGCACTGAAGCTTTCTTT.